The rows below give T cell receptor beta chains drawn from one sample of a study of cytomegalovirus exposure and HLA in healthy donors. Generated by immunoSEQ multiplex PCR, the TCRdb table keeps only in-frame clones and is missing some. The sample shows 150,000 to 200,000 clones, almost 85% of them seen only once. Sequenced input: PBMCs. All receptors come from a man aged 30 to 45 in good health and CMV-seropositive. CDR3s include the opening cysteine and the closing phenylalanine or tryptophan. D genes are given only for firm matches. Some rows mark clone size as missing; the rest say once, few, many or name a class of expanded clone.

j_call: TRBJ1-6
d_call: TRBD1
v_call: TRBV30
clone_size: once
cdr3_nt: TGTGCCTGGAGCGGACAGGGTGATTCACCCCTCCACTTT
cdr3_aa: CAWSGQGDSPLHF

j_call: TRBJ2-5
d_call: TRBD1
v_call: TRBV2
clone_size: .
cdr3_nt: TGTGCCAGCAGTGAAGCGATACAGGGGATGGAGACCCAGTACTTC
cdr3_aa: CASSEAIQGMETQYF

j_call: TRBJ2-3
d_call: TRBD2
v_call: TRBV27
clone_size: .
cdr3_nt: TGTGCCAGCAGTTTCCTAGCGGCAGTGGGAGATACGCAGTATTTT
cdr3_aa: CASSFLAAVGDTQYF

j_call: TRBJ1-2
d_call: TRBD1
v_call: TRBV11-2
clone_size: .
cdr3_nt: TGTGCCAGCAGCCAAGGGGCAGGGGGTTGGGGAGGCTACACCTTC
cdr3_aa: CASSQGAGGWGGYTF

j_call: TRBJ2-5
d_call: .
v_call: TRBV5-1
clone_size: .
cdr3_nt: TGCGCCAGCAGCTTGCGAGAAGAGACCCAGTACTTC
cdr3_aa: CASSLREETQYF

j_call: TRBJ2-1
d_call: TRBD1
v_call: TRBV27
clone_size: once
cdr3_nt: TGTGCCAGTTATAGAGCCCCGGGACAGTCTTACAATGAGCAGTTCTTC
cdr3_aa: CASYRAPGQSYNEQFF

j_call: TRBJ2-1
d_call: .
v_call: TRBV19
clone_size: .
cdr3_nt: TGTGCCAGTAGTAAGGCCCCAGGGAATCCTGAGCAGTTCTTC
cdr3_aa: CASSKAPGNPEQFF

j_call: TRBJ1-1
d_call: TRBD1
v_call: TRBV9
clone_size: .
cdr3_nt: TGTGCCAGCAGCGTACCGACAGGGGGCGAGGTGAACACTGAAGCTTTCTTT
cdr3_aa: CASSVPTGGEVNTEAFF

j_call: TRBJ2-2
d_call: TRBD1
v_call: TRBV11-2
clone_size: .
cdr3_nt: TGTGCCAGCAGCCCAGGCCTGGACAGGGTGTGGGGCGGGGAGCTGTTTTTT
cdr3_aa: CASSPGLDRVWGGELFF

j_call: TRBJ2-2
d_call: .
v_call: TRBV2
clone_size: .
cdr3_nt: TGTGCCAGCTCCATTTCAAACACCGGGGAGCTGTTTTTT
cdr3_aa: CASSISNTGELFF

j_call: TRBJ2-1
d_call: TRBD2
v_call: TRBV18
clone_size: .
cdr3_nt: TGTGCCAGCTCACGGGCCAGCGGGACGGCTGGGGATGAGCAGTTCTTC
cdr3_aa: CASSRASGTAGDEQFF

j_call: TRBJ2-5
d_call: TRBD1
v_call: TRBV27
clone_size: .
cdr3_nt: TGTGCCAGCAGTTCCCTGGGACAGGGGAGGGTACGGACCCAGTACTTC
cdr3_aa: CASSSLGQGRVRTQYF

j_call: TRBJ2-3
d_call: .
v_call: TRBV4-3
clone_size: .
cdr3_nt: TGCGCCAGCAGCCAAGACCCGGTCCCCACAGATACGCAGTATTTT
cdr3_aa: CASSQDPVPTDTQYF

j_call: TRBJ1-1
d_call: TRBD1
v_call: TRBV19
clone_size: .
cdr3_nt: TGTGCCAGTAGTACCCGACAGGGTATGAACACTGAAGCTTTCTTT
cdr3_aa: CASSTRQGMNTEAFF

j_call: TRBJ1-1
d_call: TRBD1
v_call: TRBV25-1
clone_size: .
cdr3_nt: TGTGCCAGCAGTGAATTGGGACAGGGGGTGGCACGAACTGAAGCTTTCTTT
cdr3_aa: CASSELGQGVARTEAFF

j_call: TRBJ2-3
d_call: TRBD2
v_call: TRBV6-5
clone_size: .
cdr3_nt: TGTGCCAGCAGTTACTCCGGACTAGCGCAGGGTACGCAGTATTTT
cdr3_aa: CASSYSGLAQGTQYF

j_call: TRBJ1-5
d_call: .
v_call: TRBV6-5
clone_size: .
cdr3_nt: TGTGCCAGCAGCCAGGGTCTTTATAGCAATCAGCCCCAGCATTTT
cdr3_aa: CASSQGLYSNQPQHF

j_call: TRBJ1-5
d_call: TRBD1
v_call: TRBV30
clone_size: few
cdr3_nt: TGTGCCTGGAGCCTCGGGACAGGGGAACAGCCCCAGCATTTT
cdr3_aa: CAWSLGTGEQPQHF

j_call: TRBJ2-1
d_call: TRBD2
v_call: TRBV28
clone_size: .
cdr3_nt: TGTGCCAGCAGTCCTGGGAGGGAAGACAATGAGCAGTTCTTC
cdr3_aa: CASSPGREDNEQFF

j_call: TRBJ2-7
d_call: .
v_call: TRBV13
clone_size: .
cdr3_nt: TGTGCCAGCAGCTTAGAATCGGTCAGGGGCACCGACGAGCAGTACTTC
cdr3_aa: CASSLESVRGTDEQYF

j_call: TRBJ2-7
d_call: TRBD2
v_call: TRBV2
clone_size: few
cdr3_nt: TGTGCCAGCTGGACTAGCGGGAGCGGCGAGCAGTACTTC
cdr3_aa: CASWTSGSGEQYF

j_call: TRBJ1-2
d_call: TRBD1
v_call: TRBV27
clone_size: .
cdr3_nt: TGTGCCAGCAGTAAACGACAGGGGGCGGATGGCTACACCTTC
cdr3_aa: CASSKRQGADGYTF

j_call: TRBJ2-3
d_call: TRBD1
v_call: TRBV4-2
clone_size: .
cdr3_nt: TGTGCCAGCAGCCAAGAGACAGGGCGTCCAGATACGCAGTATTTT
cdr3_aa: CASSQETGRPDTQYF

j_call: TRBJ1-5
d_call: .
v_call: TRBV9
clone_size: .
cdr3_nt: TGTGCCAGCAGCGTAGCGGGAAGCAATCAGCCCCAGCATTTT
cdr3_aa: CASSVAGSNQPQHF

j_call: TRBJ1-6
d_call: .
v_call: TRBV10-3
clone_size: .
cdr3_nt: TGTGCCATCCACCAGCCCGGAGACAATTCACCCCTCCACTTT
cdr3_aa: CAIHQPGDNSPLHF

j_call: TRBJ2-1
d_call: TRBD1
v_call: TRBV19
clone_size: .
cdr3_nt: TGTGCCAGTAGTGTCGAGGACAGGGGTTTGGATGAGCAGTTCTTC
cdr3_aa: CASSVEDRGLDEQFF

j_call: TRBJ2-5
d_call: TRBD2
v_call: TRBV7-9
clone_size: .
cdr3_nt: TGTGCCAGCAGCTTAGTAGCGGGAGGGAAAGAGACCCAGTACTTC
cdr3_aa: CASSLVAGGKETQYF

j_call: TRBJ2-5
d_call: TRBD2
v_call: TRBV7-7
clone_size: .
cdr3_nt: TGTGCTAGCAGCTCTATAGCGGGAGGTCAAGAGACCCAGTACTTC
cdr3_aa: CASSSIAGGQETQYF

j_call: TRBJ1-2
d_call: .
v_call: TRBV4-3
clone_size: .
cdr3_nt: TGCGCCAGCAGCCAAGATAGGGGCAGGGGTCCCTATGGCTACACCTTC
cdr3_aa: CASSQDRGRGPYGYTF

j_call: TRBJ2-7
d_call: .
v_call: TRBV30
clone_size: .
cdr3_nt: TGTGCCTGGAGTAGCGAGAAAAGTCCCTCCTACGAGCAGTACTTC
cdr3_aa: CAWSSEKSPSYEQYF

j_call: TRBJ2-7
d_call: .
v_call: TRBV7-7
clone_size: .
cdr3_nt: TGTGCCAGCAGCTTAGGCGACTCCTACGAGCAGTACTTC
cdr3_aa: CASSLGDSYEQYF

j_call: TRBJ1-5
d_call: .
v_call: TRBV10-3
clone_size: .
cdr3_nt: TGTGCCATCAGTGAGGCGTCAGGGCCCGATCAGCCCCAGCATTTT
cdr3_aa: CAISEASGPDQPQHF

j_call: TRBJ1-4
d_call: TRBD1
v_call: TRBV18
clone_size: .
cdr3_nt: TGTGCCAGCTCACCACCGGGGACAGGGGTACTCACTAATGAAAAACTGTTTTTT
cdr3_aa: CASSPPGTGVLTNEKLFF

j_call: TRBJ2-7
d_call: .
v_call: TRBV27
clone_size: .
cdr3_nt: TGTGCCAGCAGTTCCTCGTCCAGGGGGGAAAAATTGTACGAGCAGTACTTC
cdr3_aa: CASSSSSRGEKLYEQYF

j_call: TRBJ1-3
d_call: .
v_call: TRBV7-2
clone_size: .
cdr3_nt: TGTGCCAGCAGCATAGACATCTCTGGAAACACCATATATTTT
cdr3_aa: CASSIDISGNTIYF